The clone carrying this T cell receptor beta chain was picked up many times. Trimming took 3 bases from V and 0 from J; bases not matched to a gene: 4. Germline assignment: CDR1 MNHEY and CDR2 SMNVEV (reference sequence). The CDR3 has 16 amino acids. The data originate from a study of Graves' ophthalmopathy and Graves' hyperthyroidism. From RNA, the CDR3 regions of TCR beta chains were amplified and sequenced. Second-round multiplex PCR came after a first-round RT-PCR that employed HTBI primers. TCRdb re-called the multiplex PCR reads with MiXCR, one entry per CDR3 protein. The sample lists about 480,000 distinct CDR3 sequences; approximately 14% were seen once.

This clonotype was obtained from a woman aged 30 to 39 with Graves' ophthalmopathy. Sequencing was done on a sample of blood. The rearrangement uses TRBV27 and TRBJ2-2, with 7 bases that match TRBD1. The DNA of the CDR3 is TGTGCCAGCAGTTTCTACAGGGGATCGAACACCGGGGAGCTGTTTTTT. It yields the protein CASSFYRGSNTGELFF.